The source of this T cell receptor beta chain is a study of blood T cell repertoires in COVID-19. Study-level information: Samples representing acute and convalescent COVID-19 were sourced from the United States, Italy and Spain. From T cells, B-cell-depleted T cells, or PBMCs came the material, which was cDNA or gDNA.

Methods used by the authors: Scientists estimated how many nucleated cells there were by amplifying reference gene primers. Using immunoSEQ multiplex PCR, the repertoire was profiled, and TCRdb retains in-frame clones only, with some absent. The DNA was the basis for D and trimming; V, J and clone size are from that table. This sample has 150,000 to 180,000 clones; about 90% occur once, and the top ten carry around 0.55%. With 5 bases removed from V and 7 bases from J, the gap between germline ends came to 9 bases. CDR1 is SEHNR and CDR2 is FQNEAQ in the germline V gene (reference sequence). This CDR3 comprises 12 residues.

The sequence came from a man aged 50 or older with acute or convalescent COVID-19. The sequenced sample was peripheral blood. The chain links TRBV7-9 to TRBJ1-5; no clear D. This CDR3 reads CASSRAGQPQHF. CDR3 bases: TGTGCCAGCAGCCGGGCGGGACAGCCCCAGCATTTT.